A single sample gave rise to the 6 T cell receptor beta chains below, sequenced in a study of shared clonotypes between healthy human individuals. Libraries were prepared by immunoSEQ multiplex PCR; TCRdb keeps only in-frame clonotypes and omits some of them. The table lists over 850,000 clones, around 78% of them singletons. The sequenced sample consisted of memory CD4+ T cells from PBMCs. The subset denotes: CD45RA-negative fraction. These receptors were collected from a young man in good health. Some clones in this sample may be carry-over from other donors' samples.

Comments on this clone: A much larger clone differs from this one at a single base, so this may be a read error. This rearrangement joins TRBV5-4 to TRBJ2-7; 11 bases are a match to TRBD2. Looked up from germline, CDR1 is SGHNT and CDR2 is YYREEE (reference sequence). Losses at the gene ends were 4 bases for V and 3 bases for J; bases not matched to a gene: 3. CDR3 length: 14 residues. This CDR3 is CASSPGTSGYEQYF. The CDR3 nucleotides are TGTGCCAGCAGCCCCGGGACTAGCGGCTACGAGCAGTACTTC.

The gene calls are TRBV5-1 and TRBJ2-7; 11 bases map to TRBD2. CDR1 is SGHRS and CDR2 is YFSETQ in the germline V gene. The CDR3 contains 14 residues. The ends lost 2 bases at V and 5 bases at J; junction bases unmatched: 3. DNA for the CDR3: TGCGCCAGCAGCTTTACTAGCGGGAGTAACGAGCAGTACTTC. It encodes CASSFTSGSNEQYF.

The chain uses TRBV5-6 and TRBJ2-7; D is possibly TRBD2 (7 bases). This CDR3 comprises 13 residues. From germline, CDR1 is SGHDT and CDR2 YYEEEE. Between the trimmed V and J ends, which lost 4 bases and 3 bases, there was a span of 11 bases. The CDR3 spells CASSSGTHYEQYF. The CDR3 nucleotides are TGTGCCAGCAGCAGCGGGACACACTACGAGCAGTACTTC.

CDR3 loop: CASSLKRMNTEAFF. DNA for the CDR3: TGTGCCAGCAGCTTGAAGAGGATGAACACTGAAGCTTTCTTT. The rearrangement links TRBV5-5 to TRBJ1-1, with unresolved D. This CDR3 has 14 residues. V lost 1 base, J lost 0 bases, and 7 bases lay in between. CDR1 SGHKS and CDR2 YYEKEE come from the germline V gene (reference sequence).

The rearrangement links TRBV25-1 to TRBJ1-5, with D uncertain. Germline CDR1 is MGHDK and CDR2 is SYGVNS. Trimming removed 2 bases at V and 0 bases at J, with 5 bases between. This CDR3 region has 14 residues. The CDR3 loop reads CASSEGYSNQPQHF. The CDR3 coding sequence is TGTGCCAGCAGTGAAGGGTATAGCAATCAGCCCCAGCATTTT.

The chain couples TRBV18 to TRBJ1-2; 7 nucleotides agree with TRBD1. This CDR3 comprises 17 residues. Trimming cost V 0 bases and J 6 bases; bases outside gene matches: 13. Germline values: CDR1 KGHSH, CDR2 LQKENI. The CDR3 DNA sequence: TGTGCCAGCTCACCACCGGACAGGATCCTAGGGAGGGATGGCTACACCTTC. It codes for CASSPPDRILGRDGYTF.